This passage covers 24 T cell receptor beta chains from one sample sequenced in a study of T cells after yellow fever vaccination. TCRdb fed the 5' RACE reads into MiXCR, producing one record per CDR3 protein. The data show some 390,000 distinct CDR3 sequences, 18% seen once. This sample comprised PBMCs, obtained before the yellow fever booster vaccination. The receptors shown here come from a man in his late teens or twenties who received the YFV17D yellow fever vaccine.

This clonotype was observed at least ten times. This chain uses TRBV4-1 with TRBJ2-3; D unresolved. The length of the CDR3 is 15 residues. Germline V CDR1 and CDR2: MGHRA, YSYEKL. Deletions cut 0 bases from V and 2 bases from J, with 9 bases between. CDR3 nucleotides: TGCGCCAGCAGCCAAGATGGCACCGCCACAGATACGCAGTATTTT. It translates to CASSQDGTATDTQYF.

This clonotype occurred a few times. The chain employs TRBV2 and TRBJ2-5, with 8 bases matching TRBD1. The V gene's germline CDR1 is SNHLY and CDR2 FYNNEI. Losses at the gene ends were 1 base for V and 5 bases for J; bases not matched to a gene: 6. This CDR3 is built from 15 residues. For the CDR3, the DNA is TGTGCCAGCAGTGAAGAGCGACAGGGGCGTGAGACCCAGTACTTC. Its protein is CASSEERQGRETQYF. Using reference TRBV2 and TRBJ2-5 for the parts outside the CDR3, the full variable domain is EPEVTQTPSHQVTQMGQEVILRCVPISNHLYFYWYRQILGQKVEFLVSFYNNEISEKSEIFDDQFSVERPDGSNFTLKIRSTKLEDSAMYFCASSEERQGRETQYFGPGTRLLVL.

In this sample, this clonotype turned up a few times. This chain links TRBV2 with TRBJ2-1, with a possible D match to TRBD1 (5 bases). Trimming took 3 bases from V and 8 from J, leaving 8 bases between them. The length of the CDR3 is 12 residues. Looked up from germline, CDR1 is SNHLY and CDR2 is FYNNEI. In DNA, the CDR3 is TGTGCCAGCAGTGATCAGGGTCATGAGCAGTTCTTC. Translation: CASSDQGHEQFF. Full variable domain (outside the CDR3, taken from reference TRBV2 and TRBJ2-1): EPEVTQTPSHQVTQMGQEVILRCVPISNHLYFYWYRQILGQKVEFLVSFYNNEISEKSEIFDDQFSVERPDGSNFTLKIRSTKLEDSAMYFCASSDQGHEQFFGPGTRLTVL.

The chain couples TRBV4-1 to TRBJ1-2; D remains ambiguous. V was shortened by 3 bases and J by 7 bases, with 15 bases between the two germline ends. This CDR3 region has 14 residues. Looked up from germline, CDR1 is MGHRA and CDR2 is YSYEKL. In DNA, the CDR3 is TGCGCCAGCAGCCAGACAAGAGCTCTCGGTGGCTACACCTTC. Encoded protein: CASSQTRALGGYTF.

V gene TRBV5-1 combines with J gene TRBJ2-3, with 8 bases aligning to TRBD2. V shed 3 bases and J 0 bases; nucleotides not matched to a gene: 9. The CDR3 length is 17 residues. Germline V gives CDR1 SGHRS, CDR2 YFSETQ. The CDR3 region is CASSYSPLAASTDTQYF. CDR3 nucleotides: TGCGCCAGCAGCTACTCCCCACTAGCGGCTAGCACAGATACGCAGTATTTT.

The V and J genes are TRBV29-1 and TRBJ1-2; D gene unclear. In germline, CDR1 is SQVTM, CDR2 ANQGSEA. CDR3 length: 12 residues. Deletions cut 3 bases from V and 2 bases from J, with 7 bases between. The CDR3 reads CSVDSVNYGYTF. The CDR3 region has the DNA TGCAGCGTTGATTCCGTCAACTATGGCTACACCTTC.

V is TRBV12-3 or TRBV12-4 and J is TRBJ2-1; D perhaps matches TRBD2 (7 bases). The CDR3 has 16 amino acids. Trimming pared 7 bases from V and 5 bases from J, leaving 21 bases between. CDR3 DNA sequence: TGTGCCAGCATCAAAGACTTCGGGGGGCCCCACAATGAGCAGTTCTTC. Protein: CASIKDFGGPHNEQFF.

The chain carries TRBV15 and TRBJ2-1; 9 nucleotides line up with TRBD2. Germline V gives CDR1 LNHNV, CDR2 YYDKDF (reference sequence). The CDR3 covers 15 residues. The junction had 0 bases not matched to a gene; V was cut back by 0 bases and J by 3 bases. The CDR3 loop is CATSRDSGGYNEQFF. In nucleotides, the CDR3 is TGTGCCACCAGCAGAGATAGCGGGGGCTACAATGAGCAGTTCTTC.

This clonotype came up a few times. The rearrangement joins TRBV5-1 to TRBJ2-1, with 7 bases fitting TRBD2. Germline-derived CDR1 and CDR2 are SGHRS and YFSETQ. The CDR3 consists of 18 residues. J gave up 4 bases and V 4 bases, and 17 bases lay outside the gene matches. CDR3: CASSAAPSGPEIYNEQFF. For the CDR3, the DNA is TGCGCCAGCAGCGCCGCGCCTAGCGGTCCCGAGATATACAATGAGCAGTTCTTC.

This clonotype was counted between two and nine times. V is TRBV5-5 and J is TRBJ2-1, with D tentatively TRBD1 (6 bases). This CDR3 contains 17 residues. Germline CDR1 SGHKS, CDR2 YYEKEE (reference sequence). With 0 bases removed from V and 5 bases from J, the gap between germline ends came to 18 bases. The CDR3 reads CASSLEVGAIQDNEQFF. DNA of the CDR3: TGTGCCAGCAGCTTGGAAGTGGGGGCGATTCAGGACAATGAGCAGTTCTTC.

The table lists this clonotype with a few counts. The genes are TRBV19 and TRBJ2-3; D is possibly TRBD1 (6 bases). Trimming stripped 5 bases from V and 1 base from J, with 10 bases between. The CDR3 spans 14 residues. The germline V gene has CDR1 LNHDA and CDR2 SQIVND (reference sequence). CDR3 sequence reads: CASSARQGTDTQYF. The CDR3 DNA reads TGTGCCAGTAGTGCTCGACAGGGCACAGATACGCAGTATTTT. Using reference TRBV19 and TRBJ2-3 for the parts outside the CDR3, the full variable domain is DGGITQSPKYLFRKEGQNVTLSCEQNLNHDAMYWYRQDPGQGLRLIYYSQIVNDFQKGDIAEGYSVSREKKESFPLTVTSAQKNPTAFYLCASSARQGTDTQYFGPGTRLTVL.

The V call is TRBV7-6, the J call TRBJ1-6; D ambiguous. Germline assignment: CDR1 SGHVS and CDR2 FNYEAQ. The V end was cut by 1 base, the J end by 9 bases, with 7 bases between. The CDR3 has 13 amino acids. Written as DNA, the CDR3 is TGTGCCAGCAGCTTAGGGCCGACTTCACCCCTCCACTTT. Translation gives CASSLGPTSPLHF.

The genes are TRBV5-5 and TRBJ2-5; the D is unclear. The CDR3 length is 14 residues. Per the germline V gene, CDR1 is SGHKS and CDR2 is YYEKEE (reference sequence). Deletions cut 0 bases from V and 2 bases from J, with 8 bases between. CDR3 coding DNA: TGTGCCAGCAGCTTGGTTCGGCTACAAGAGACCCAGTACTTC. This sequence encodes CASSLVRLQETQYF. Drawing the rest from reference TRBV5-5 and TRBJ2-5, the complete variable domain is DAGVTQSPTHLIKTRGQQVTLRCSPISGHKSVSWYQQVLGQGPQFIFQYYEKEERGRGNFPDRFSARQFPNYSSELNVNALLLGDSALYLCASSLVRLQETQYFGPGTRLLVL.

The chain uses TRBV10-3 and TRBJ2-5, with TRBD2 identical over 11 bases. Germline V gives CDR1 ENHRY, CDR2 SYGVKD. The CDR3 totals 14 residues. With 6 bases clipped from V and 3 bases from J, the junction kept 3 bases outside the gene matches. As DNA, the CDR3 is TGTGCCATCAGACCGGGACTAGCGGAAGAGACCCAGTACTTC. This codes for CAIRPGLAEETQYF.

The rearrangement links TRBV15 to TRBJ1-1; maybe TRBD1 (5 bases). The CDR3 covers 14 residues. Deletions cut 0 bases from V and 4 bases from J, with 9 bases between. The germline CDR1 and CDR2 sequences are LNHNV and YYDKDF (reference sequence). The CDR3 spells CATSRDGGGTEAFF. CDR3 sequence (DNA): TGTGCCACCAGCAGAGATGGGGGGGGCACTGAAGCTTTCTTT. The full variable domain, with the rest looked up from reference TRBV15 and TRBJ1-1, is DAMVIQNPRYQVTQFGKPVTLSCSQTLNHNVMYWYQQKSSQAPKLLFHYYDKDFNNEADTPDNFQSRRPNTSFCFLDIRSPGLGDTAMYLCATSRDGGGTEAFFGQGTRLTVV.

This clonotype appeared many times. The J gene is TRBJ1-1, the V gene TRBV5-1, with D unresolved. Trimming took 4 bases from V and 4 from J, leaving 17 bases between them. Germline V gene sequence: CDR1 SGHRS, CDR2 YFSETQ. This CDR3 comprises 15 residues. In DNA form, the CDR3 reads TGCGCCAGCAGCGACGGACCGGAGGGTTTCACTGAAGCTTTCTTT. Its protein is CASSDGPEGFTEAFF.

This clonotype appeared a few times. The CDR3 DNA is TGTGCCAGCAGCTCCCGGACTAGCGGGGCTAGCACAGATACGCAGTATTTT. It translates to CASSSRTSGASTDTQYF. The chain is built from TRBV7-8 and TRBJ2-3, with 12 bases fitting TRBD2. The CDR3 sequence is 17 residues long. Germline V gene sequence: CDR1 SGHVS, CDR2 FQNEAQ. J was trimmed by 0 bases and V by 4 bases; bases with no gene match: 5. The variable domain in full, with the rest retrieved from reference TRBV7-8 and TRBJ2-3, is GAGVSQSPRYKVAKRGQDVALRCDPISGHVSLFWYQQALGQGPEFLTYFQNEAQLDKSGLPSDRFFAERPEGSVSTLKIQRTQQEDSAVYLCASSSRTSGASTDTQYFGPGTRLTVL.

This clonotype was found a few times. The rearrangement uses TRBV25-1 and TRBJ2-7; D is tentatively TRBD1 or TRBD2 (5 bases each). The CDR3 runs 15 residues. V lost 4 bases and J 1 base, leaving 14 bases between the germline ends. Per germline, CDR1 MGHDK and CDR2 SYGVNS. CDR3 loop: CASSVPGPTSYEQYF. The CDR3 DNA sequence: TGTGCCAGCAGTGTACCGGGGCCTACTTCCTACGAGCAGTACTTC.

The V gene is TRBV6-5, the J gene TRBJ1-5; tentatively, D is TRBD1 (5 bases). The V gene lost 6 bases and the J gene lost 3 bases, with 15 bases spanning the gap. Germline V lookup: CDR1 MNHEY, CDR2 SVGAGI. This CDR3 spans 15 amino acids. The CDR3 reads CASSQTPGINQPQHF. As DNA, the CDR3 is TGTGCCAGCAGCCAAACTCCAGGGATCAATCAGCCCCAGCATTTT.

V is TRBV28 and J is TRBJ2-3, with 8 bases that match TRBD1. CDR1 and CDR2 from the germline V gene are MDHEN and SYDVKM. V was pared by 6 bases and J by 4 bases, with 3 bases of the junction left unmatched. CDR3 size: 13 residues. This CDR3 reads CASRDRVPDTQYF. The CDR3 nucleotides are TGTGCCAGCAGGGACAGGGTACCAGATACGCAGTATTTT.

This clonotype was counted between two and nine times. This sequence joins TRBV20-1 and TRBJ2-1, with a weak D call TRBD1 (6 bases). The V and J ends lost 0 bases and 2 bases respectively, with 14 bases between them. This CDR3 spans 16 amino acids. The germline V gene encodes CDR1 DFQATT and CDR2 SNEGSKA (reference sequence). The CDR3 nucleotides read TGCAGTGCTAGAGATACTTTAGGGGGTACCTACAATGAGCAGTTCTTC. Its protein is CSARDTLGGTYNEQFF.

The chain combines TRBV7-8 with TRBJ1-1; the D is unclear. The CDR3 sequence is 15 residues long. Germline V lookup: CDR1 SGHVS, CDR2 FQNEAQ. V was clipped by 0 bases and J by 2 bases, with 10 bases between them. CDR3 region: CASSLARQVNTEAFF. The CDR3 DNA reads TGTGCCAGCAGCTTAGCGAGGCAGGTTAACACTGAAGCTTTCTTT.

This chain joins TRBV20-1 and TRBJ1-4; the D gene is possibly TRBD1 (6 bases). The CDR3 sequence is 15 residues long. The V end was cut by 1 base, the J end by 4 bases, with 13 bases between. Per the germline V gene, CDR1 is DFQATT and CDR2 is SNEGSKA (reference sequence). Here the CDR3 DNA reads TGCAGTGCTAGAGCGGTCGGACAGTTTAATGAAAAACTGTTTTTT. The encoded protein is CSARAVGQFNEKLFF.

This clonotype occurred a few times. The genes are TRBV7-9 and TRBJ2-5, with TRBD2 matching 8 bases. V gave up 5 bases and J gave up 3 bases; unmatched junction bases: 5. Germline V CDR1 and CDR2: SEHNR, FQNEAQ (reference sequence). The CDR3 is 14 residues long. The CDR3 sequence is CASSAGGAKETQYF. The CDR3 coding sequence is TGTGCCAGCAGCGCCGGGGGGGCCAAAGAGACCCAGTACTTC.